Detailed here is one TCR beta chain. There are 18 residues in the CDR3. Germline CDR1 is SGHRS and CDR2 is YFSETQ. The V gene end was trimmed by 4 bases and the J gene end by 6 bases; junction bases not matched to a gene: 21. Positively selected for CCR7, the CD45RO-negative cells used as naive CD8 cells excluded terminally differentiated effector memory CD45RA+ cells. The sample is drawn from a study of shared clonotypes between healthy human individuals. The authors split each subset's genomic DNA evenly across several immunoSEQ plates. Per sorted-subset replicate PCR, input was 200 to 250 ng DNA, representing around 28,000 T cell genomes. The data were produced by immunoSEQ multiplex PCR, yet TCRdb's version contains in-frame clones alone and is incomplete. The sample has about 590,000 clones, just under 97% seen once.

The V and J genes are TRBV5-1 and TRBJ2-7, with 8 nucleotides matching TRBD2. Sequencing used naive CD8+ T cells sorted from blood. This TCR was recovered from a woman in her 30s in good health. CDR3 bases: TGCGCCAGCAGCCCTCTCTTGAGACTATTTGAGCGGGAGTGCGAGCAGTACTTC. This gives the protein CASSPLLRLFERECEQYF.